This T cell receptor beta chain was observed in a study of blood T cell repertoires in COVID-19. The CDR3 spans 15 residues. Germline V gene data show CDR1 as GTSNPN and CDR2 as SVGIG (reference sequence). Deletions cut 4 bases from V and 5 bases from J, with 20 bases between. Clones were read by immunoSEQ multiplex PCR, and TCRdb kept only the in-frame ones, dropping some. The repertoire holds 300,000 to 350,000 clones, roughly 87% seen once, with 9.9% in the top ten. The sequencing sample was made of peripheral blood. This clonotype was sampled from a young man with COVID-19, enrolled during active disease. The chain employs TRBV30 and TRBJ1-1; D unresolved. The CDR3 region has the DNA TGTGCCTGGACCCTTGGGCCGGGCGGGTTTACTGAAGCTTTCTTT. Translation: CAWTLGPGGFTEAFF.